The clone carrying this TCR beta chain was found once. The antigen is undetermined. This record belongs to a study of CD8 T cells in Susac syndrome. Points from the study as a whole: The study admitted that it had a relatively small number of individuals in its TCR sequencing and HLA analysis.

Sequencing targeted TCR beta in T cells from blood (CD8+ and CD4+). The patients who served as multiple sclerosis controls were treatment-naive and had stable or active relapsing-remitting disease that fulfilled the revised McDonald criteria. Random hexamers were used to reverse transcribe the RNA input (roughly 0.5 to 1 ug). Amplification of TCR beta CDR3 was carried out by immunoSEQ multiplex PCR, which covered 54 Vbeta and 13 Jbeta segments. TCRdb fed the immunoSEQ multiplex PCR reads into MiXCR, producing one record per CDR3 protein. Of some 450,000 distinct CDR3 sequences listed, roughly 85% were seen once; the top ten hold 0.09% to 0.15%. This receptor was obtained from a human donor with multiple sclerosis. The sample comprised CD8+ T cells from PBMCs.

The CDR3 DNA is TGCGCCAGCAGCCAAGGAGGGGGAGGCCAGCCCCAGCATTTT. Amino acids: CASSQGGGGQPQHF. V is TRBV4-1 and J is TRBJ1-5, with D perhaps TRBD1 (6 bases). V was shortened by 1 base and J by 7 bases, with 11 bases between the two germline ends. Germline-derived CDR1 and CDR2 are MGHRA and YSYEKL. The CDR3 loop spans 14 amino acids.